These 16 T cell receptor beta chains were all obtained from the same sample, sequenced in a study of human T cells and chemical hapten exposure. Regarding time point: pre-sensitization, week 0. Treatment here: therapeutic diphenylcyclopropenone sensitization with weekly scalp DPC. TCRdb called the RACE reads again in MiXCR, with one record for every CDR3 protein. The sample has under 400,000 distinct CDR3 sequences, 4.5% to 6% seen once; the top ten hold about 2.5%. Sequences were derived from whole blood, sampled in connection with sensitization to the hapten diphenylcyclopropenone (DPC). These receptors came from a woman aged 45-65 years with alopecia areata. Some clones in this sample may be carry-over from other donors' samples.

This clonotype has a count of ten or more. The V call is TRBV5-6, the J call TRBJ2-7; 11 positions match TRBD1. The V and J ends lost 4 bases and 3 bases, in that order; junction bases with no gene match: 3. In germline, CDR1 is SGHDT, CDR2 YYEEEE. The CDR3 is 14 residues long. In nucleotides, the CDR3 is TGTGCCAGCAGCGGGGGACAGGGGGACTACGAGCAGTACTTC. It yields the protein CASSGGQGDYEQYF. The whole variable domain, filled in from reference TRBV5-6 and TRBJ2-7, reads DAGVTQSPTHLIKTRGQQVTLRCSPKSGHDTVSWYQQALGQGPQFIFQYYEEEERQRGNFPDRFSGHQFPNYSSELNVNALLLGDSALYLCASSGGQGDYEQYFGPGTRLTVT.

The sample holds many counts of this clonotype. J is TRBJ2-3 and V is TRBV2; 10 bases are a match to TRBD1. The germline CDR1 and CDR2 sequences are SNHLY and FYNNEI. The CDR3 totals 12 residues. V lost 7 bases, J lost 9 bases, and 4 bases stayed unmatched. CDR3: CASKDRGRTQYF. As DNA, the CDR3 is TGTGCCAGCAAGGACAGGGGGAGGACGCAGTATTTT.

This clonotype was counted a few times. This chain uses TRBV7-9 with TRBJ2-1, with 9 bases aligning to TRBD2. Germline CDR1 is SEHNR and CDR2 is FQNEAQ (reference sequence). The CDR3 runs to 16 residues. The ends lost 5 bases at V and 8 bases at J; junction bases unmatched: 13. DNA of the CDR3: TGTGCCAGCAGCGGGTCGGGACTAGCATTGATCCATGAGCAGTTCTTC. It translates to CASSGSGLALIHEQFF.

This clonotype was recorded at least ten times. This chain joins TRBV6-5 and TRBJ2-1; 8 bases are shared with TRBD2. Looked up from germline, CDR1 is MNHEY and CDR2 is SVGAGI. Germline trimming cut 2 bases from V and 6 bases from J; bases unmatched to any gene: 9. The CDR3 consists of 16 residues. CDR3 in amino acids: CASSYPSGRAGNEQFF. CDR3 nucleotides: TGTGCCAGCAGTTACCCGAGCGGGAGAGCAGGCAATGAGCAGTTCTTC.

The table lists this clonotype with a few counts. J is TRBJ1-1 and V is TRBV7-9; D unclear. The CDR3 has 13 amino acids. Germline CDR1 reads SEHNR; CDR2 reads FQNEAQ (reference sequence). V lost 1 base, J lost 10 bases, and 13 bases lay in between. The CDR3 DNA is TGTGCCAGCAGCTTAGGGGCAGGTCAGGCAGCTTTCTTT. This gives the protein CASSLGAGQAAFF.

A few counts support this clonotype. The chain employs TRBV5-6 and TRBJ2-3; no definite D call. Deletions cut 4 bases from V and 2 bases from J, with 8 bases between. Germline loops: CDR1 SGHDT, CDR2 YYEEEE. The CDR3 consists of 13 residues. This CDR3 is CASSRVYTDTQYF. DNA of the CDR3: TGTGCCAGCAGCCGAGTATACACAGATACGCAGTATTTT.

This clonotype has at least ten counts. The chain joins TRBV12-3 or TRBV12-4 to TRBJ1-2; TRBD1 matches 9 bases. CDR3 length: 13 residues. J gave up 4 bases and V 8 bases, and 5 bases lay outside the gene matches. Here the CDR3 reads CASRQGERYGYTF. CDR3 DNA sequence: TGTGCCAGCCGACAGGGGGAACGCTATGGCTACACCTTC.

This clonotype was recorded a few times. The chain has TRBV12-3 or TRBV12-4 and TRBJ1-3; the D gene is possibly TRBD1 (5 bases). Between the trimmed V and J ends, which lost 3 bases and 3 bases, there was a span of 9 bases. This CDR3 is 14 amino acids long. The CDR3 coding sequence is TGTGCCAGCAGTTTGGCCAGGGTTGGAAACACCATATATTTT. Translated: CASSLARVGNTIYF.

This clonotype was seen only a few times. This chain connects TRBV12-3 or TRBV12-4 to TRBJ1-1, with a weak D call TRBD1 (5 bases). This CDR3 is 15 amino acids long. V gave up 1 base and J gave up 1 base, with 10 bases separating them. The chain's CDR3 is CASSLGGTANTEAFF. CDR3 DNA: TGTGCCAGCAGTTTAGGGGGGACGGCGAACACTGAAGCTTTCTTT.

This clonotype was seen many times. The CDR3 reads CASSTGRSFGNQPQHF. CDR3 nucleotides: TGTGCCAGCAGCACTGGACGGAGTTTCGGCAATCAGCCCCAGCATTTT. The rearrangement joins TRBV7-2 to TRBJ1-5; D is uncertain. The CDR3 loop spans 16 amino acids. Germline assignment: CDR1 SGHTA and CDR2 FQGNSA. V was pared by 5 bases and J by 2 bases, with 16 bases between.

This clonotype was found a few times. The chain uses TRBV7-2 and TRBJ2-5; D is uncertain. Trimming shortened V by 2 bases and J by 4 bases, and 8 bases separated the two germline ends. Germline CDR1 SGHTA, CDR2 FQGNSA. The CDR3 extends over 13 amino acids. CDR3 sequence (DNA): TGTGCCAGCAGCTTATGGGGTCGAGAGACCCAGTACTTC. Its translation: CASSLWGRETQYF.

The chain links TRBV29-1 to TRBJ1-1, with D hard to call. Trimming shortened V by 5 bases and J by 4 bases, and 2 bases separated the two germline ends. Germline V lookup: CDR1 SQVTM, CDR2 ANQGSEA. This CDR3 has 9 amino acids. The CDR3 protein is CSVSTEAFF. The CDR3 region has the DNA TGCAGCGTTTCCACTGAAGCTTTCTTT.

This clonotype was counted ten times or more. The chain joins TRBV5-5 to TRBJ2-3, with a weak D call TRBD1 (7 bases). Trimming stripped 3 bases from V and 3 bases from J, with 23 bases between. The CDR3 loop spans 18 amino acids. CDR1 is SGHKS and CDR2 is YYEKEE in the germline V gene (reference sequence). For the CDR3, the DNA is TGTGCCAGCAGCTACCGGACAGGCGGAGGGCCTTGGACAGATACGCAGTATTTT. Amino acid sequence: CASSYRTGGGPWTDTQYF.

This clonotype showed up just a few times. The chain carries TRBV4-1 and TRBJ2-6; D unclear. The CDR3 loop spans 19 amino acids. CDR1 is MGHRA, CDR2 YSYEKL, per germline. V lost 4 bases to trimming and J lost 0 bases, with 19 bases between them. The CDR3 is CASSLQAVLTASGANVLTF. The DNA of the CDR3 is TGCGCCAGCAGCCTCCAAGCCGTCTTAACAGCCTCTGGGGCCAACGTCCTGACTTTC.

In this sample, this clonotype turned up many times. The chain is built from TRBV12-3 or TRBV12-4 and TRBJ1-4; the D is unclear. V lost 1 base and J 10 bases, leaving 7 bases between the germline ends. The CDR3 loop spans 12 amino acids. The CDR3 protein is CASSLVVGKLFF. CDR3 DNA sequence: TGTGCCAGCAGTTTAGTGGTTGGAAAACTGTTTTTT.

The V and J genes are TRBV6-2 or TRBV6-3 and TRBJ1-5; D possibly corresponds to TRBD1 (5 bases). Trimming removed 5 bases from V and 0 bases from J, with 8 bases in between. The CDR3 is made up of 14 amino acids. From germline, CDR1 is MNHEY and CDR2 SVGEGT. CDR3 nucleotides: TGTGCCAGCAGTCGACAGACTAGCAATCAGCCCCAGCATTTT. It is translated as CASSRQTSNQPQHF.